A single sample gave rise to the 20 T cell receptor beta chains below, sequenced in a study of blood T cell repertoires in COVID-19. Libraries were prepared by immunoSEQ multiplex PCR; TCRdb keeps only in-frame clonotypes and omits some of them. This repertoire shows 45,000 or so clones, 80% to 90% found once; its top ten account for roughly 13%. The sequencing input was peripheral blood. The receptors derive from a man older than 75 with acute or convalescent COVID-19.

V usage is TRBV11-2 and J usage is TRBJ2-5; TRBD2 agrees at 9 bases. Trimming took 5 bases from V and 5 from J; bases not matched to a gene: 9. CDR1 is SGHAT and CDR2 is FQNNGV in the germline V gene. The CDR3 extends over 15 amino acids. CDR3 residues: CASSKLAGRHETQYF. CDR3 coding DNA: TGTGCCAGCAGCAAGCTAGCGGGGCGGCACGAGACCCAGTACTTC.

This chain uses TRBV7-8 with TRBJ1-1; 9 nucleotides line up with TRBD1. Germline-derived CDR1 and CDR2 are SGHVS and FQNEAQ. The V gene end was trimmed by 3 bases and the J gene end by 4 bases; junction bases not matched to a gene: 0. CDR3 length: 13 amino acids. This CDR3 is CASSLDRGTEAFF. CDR3 DNA: TGTGCCAGCAGCTTGGACAGGGGCACTGAAGCTTTCTTT.

V and J are TRBV4-1 and TRBJ1-2, with D hard to call. Germline CDR1 reads MGHRA; CDR2 reads YSYEKL. This CDR3 is built from 15 residues. Trimming removed 1 base from V and 7 bases from J, with 16 bases in between. The CDR3 here is CASSQAHREPGGYTF. The CDR3 nucleotides read TGCGCCAGCAGCCAAGCCCACCGAGAGCCCGGTGGCTACACCTTC.

The V call is TRBV5-1, the J call TRBJ2-1; 9 bases match TRBD1. J was trimmed by 6 bases and V by 4 bases; bases with no gene match: 8. This CDR3 region has 15 residues. CDR1 is SGHRS, CDR2 YFSETQ, per germline. CDR3 coding DNA: TGCGCCAGCAGCCCCCAGTCGACAGGGGGCAATGAGCAGTTCTTC. It encodes CASSPQSTGGNEQFF.

This clone was detected only a few times. V usage is TRBV7-6 and J usage is TRBJ2-7; 8 bases fit TRBD1. Per the germline V gene, CDR1 is SGHVS and CDR2 is FNYEAQ. CDR3 length: 15 amino acids. J was trimmed by 3 bases and V by 2 bases; bases with no gene match: 6. The CDR3 DNA reads as TGTGCCAGCAGCTTACAAGAGGGGACAGGCTACGAGCAGTACTTC. Protein product: CASSLQEGTGYEQYF.

The gene calls are TRBV21-1 and TRBJ1-6; no check of the table's D call, TRBD1, against the DNA was made. TRBV21-1 is reported as a pseudogene. CDR3 length: 16 amino acids. This CDR3 reads CASSTGGFSYNSPLHF. The CDR3 coding sequence is TGTGCCAGCAGCACAGGGGGATTCTCCTATAATTCACCCCTCCACTTT.

V is TRBV10-3 and J is TRBJ1-3; TRBD1 aligns across 7 bases. The CDR3 spans 14 residues. Trimming cost V 11 bases and J 0 bases; bases outside gene matches: 7. CDR1 is ENHRY, CDR2 SYGVKD, per germline. The DNA of the CDR3 is TGTGCCTCCGAACAGGGGAACTCTGGAAACACCATATATTTT. Its translation is CASEQGNSGNTIYF.

The chain has TRBV7-3 and TRBJ2-1, with 9 positions matching TRBD1. CDR1 and CDR2 from the germline V gene are SGHTA and FQGTGA. V shed 5 bases and J 0 bases; nucleotides not matched to a gene: 2. The CDR3 extends over 15 amino acids. CDR3 protein: CASSLDRGSYNEQFF. The DNA for the CDR3 is TGTGCCAGCAGCCTGGACAGGGGCTCCTACAATGAGCAGTTCTTC.

The chain has TRBV24-1 and TRBJ1-1; possible D gene TRBD1, 6 bases. The CDR3 has 14 amino acids. Germline V CDR1 and CDR2: KGHDR, SFDVKD. Trimming pared 2 bases from V and 1 base from J, leaving 7 bases between. DNA for the CDR3: TGTGCCACCAGTGATTCCAGGGGGAACACTGAAGCTTTCTTT. It is translated as CATSDSRGNTEAFF.

V is TRBV6-5 and J is TRBJ2-7, with D perhaps matching TRBD1 (6 bases). CDR1 MNHEY and CDR2 SVGAGI come from the germline V gene. Between the trimmed V and J ends, which lost 6 bases and 0 bases, there was a span of 15 bases. The CDR3 sequence is 15 residues long. CDR3 sequence (DNA): TGTGCCAGCAGCTCACGCACAGGGCCCTCCTACGAGCAGTACTTC. It codes for CASSSRTGPSYEQYF.

J is TRBJ1-1 and V is TRBV5-4; D call uncertain. The germline V gene encodes CDR1 SGHNT and CDR2 YYREEE (reference sequence). The CDR3 contains 13 residues. The V gene lost 4 bases and the J gene lost 1 base, with 8 bases spanning the gap. The CDR3 loop is CASSQEGNTEAFF. DNA for the CDR3: TGTGCCAGCAGCCAAGAGGGGAACACTGAAGCTTTCTTT.

The rearrangement joins TRBV19 to TRBJ2-6; D is unclear. Germline V gives CDR1 LNHDA, CDR2 SQIVND (reference sequence). CDR3 length: 14 amino acids. V was clipped by 6 bases and J by 1 base, with 7 bases between them. The CDR3 is CASSTQSGANVLTF. The CDR3 DNA follows: TGTGCCAGTAGCACGCAGTCTGGGGCCAACGTCCTGACTTTC.

This clone has just one count. This sequence joins TRBV5-1 and TRBJ2-7; D might be TRBD1 (5 bases). Between the trimmed V and J ends, which lost 0 bases and 0 bases, there was a span of 7 bases. CDR3 length: 14 amino acids. Germline-derived CDR1 and CDR2 are SGHRS and YFSETQ. CDR3 sequence: CASSLEGASYEQYF. DNA of the CDR3: TGCGCCAGCAGCTTGGAAGGGGCCTCCTACGAGCAGTACTTC.

This clone has just one count. The chain has TRBV27 and TRBJ2-7; D is unresolved. This CDR3 has 14 amino acids. Per germline, CDR1 MNHEY and CDR2 SMNVEV (reference sequence). The germline V and J ends were trimmed by 8 bases and 0 bases, with 14 bases remaining between them. DNA for the CDR3: TGTGCCAGCCGTAAGCCTTCAAGCTCCTACGAGCAGTACTTC. It specifies CASRKPSSSYEQYF.

The rearrangement links TRBV18 to TRBJ1-2, with 9 positions matching TRBD1. Per the germline V gene, CDR1 is KGHSH and CDR2 is LQKENI. V was clipped by 6 bases and J by 4 bases; unmatched bases: 3. The CDR3 extends over 13 amino acids. The CDR3: CASSEGQGYGYTF. CDR3 nucleotides: TGTGCCAGCTCCGAGGGACAGGGCTATGGCTACACCTTC.

J is TRBJ1-2 and V is TRBV7-8; no clear D gene. From germline, CDR1 is SGHVS and CDR2 FQNEAQ. Trimming cost V 0 bases and J 3 bases, with 14 bases left between them. CDR3 length: 16 residues. Written as DNA, the CDR3 is TGTGCCAGCAGCTTAGCTTCCGGGGTGGAAGACTATGGCTACACCTTC. This encodes CASSLASGVEDYGYTF.

This rearrangement joins TRBV5-1 to TRBJ2-2, with 8 bases matching TRBD2. CDR3 length equals 16 residues. The germline V gene has CDR1 SGHRS and CDR2 YFSETQ. Germline trimming cut 3 bases from V and 1 base from J; bases unmatched to any gene: 5. CDR3 coding DNA: TGCGCCAGCAGCTCGGCGGGGGGACGGAACACCGGGGAGCTGTTTTTT. Its translation: CASSSAGGRNTGELFF.

The chain recombines TRBV24-1 with TRBJ1-5; 8 positions agree with TRBD1. V was clipped by 9 bases and J by 5 bases; unmatched bases: 5. The germline V gene has CDR1 KGHDR and CDR2 SFDVKD. The CDR3 is 13 amino acids. The CDR3 reads CATPGTGHQPQHF. The DNA of the CDR3 is TGTGCCACCCCCGGGACAGGTCATCAGCCCCAGCATTTT.

The chain carries TRBV29-1 and TRBJ2-6; tentatively, D is TRBD1 (5 bases). Germline V gene sequence: CDR1 SQVTM, CDR2 ANQGSEA. CDR3 length: 13 residues. Trimming took off 6 bases at V and 0 bases at J, with 6 bases between the two ends. CDR3 loop: CSVQDSGANVLTF. The CDR3 region has the DNA TGCAGCGTACAGGACTCTGGGGCCAACGTCCTGACTTTC.

This CDR3 is CASSFGTGFANEQFF. For the CDR3, the DNA is TGCGCCAGCAGCTTCGGGACAGGGTTTGCCAATGAGCAGTTCTTC. J is TRBJ2-1 and V is TRBV5-1; 9 bases agree with TRBD1. CDR1 SGHRS and CDR2 YFSETQ come from the germline V gene. The CDR3 totals 15 residues. Losses at the gene ends were 2 bases for V and 6 bases for J; bases not matched to a gene: 6.